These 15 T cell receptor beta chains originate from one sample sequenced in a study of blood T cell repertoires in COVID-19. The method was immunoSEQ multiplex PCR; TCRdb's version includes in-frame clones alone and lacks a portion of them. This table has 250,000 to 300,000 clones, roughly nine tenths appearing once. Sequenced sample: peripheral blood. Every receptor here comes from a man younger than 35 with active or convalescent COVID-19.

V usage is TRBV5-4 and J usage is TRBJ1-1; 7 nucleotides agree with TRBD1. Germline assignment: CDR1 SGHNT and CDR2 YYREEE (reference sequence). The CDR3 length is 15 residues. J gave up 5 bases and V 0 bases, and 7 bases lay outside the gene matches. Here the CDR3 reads CASSLATGPGTEAFF. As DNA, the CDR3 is TGTGCCAGCAGCTTGGCGACAGGGCCGGGTACTGAAGCTTTCTTT.

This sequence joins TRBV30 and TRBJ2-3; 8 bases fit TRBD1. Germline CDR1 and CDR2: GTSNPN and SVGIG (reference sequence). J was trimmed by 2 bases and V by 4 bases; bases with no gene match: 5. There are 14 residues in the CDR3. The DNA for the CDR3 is TGTGCCTGGATGACAGGGGCCTACACAGATACGCAGTATTTT. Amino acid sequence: CAWMTGAYTDTQYF.

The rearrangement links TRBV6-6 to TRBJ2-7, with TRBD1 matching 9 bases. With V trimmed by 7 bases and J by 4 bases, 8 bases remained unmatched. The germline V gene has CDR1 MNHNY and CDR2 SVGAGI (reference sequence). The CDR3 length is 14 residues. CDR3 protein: CASIPGTGYYEQYF. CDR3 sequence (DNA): TGTGCCAGCATACCCGGGACAGGGTATTACGAGCAGTACTTC.

The CDR3 sequence is CASIEDRLYNSPLHF. The CDR3 DNA reads TGTGCCAGCATAGAGGACAGACTCTATAATTCACCCCTCCACTTT. The V gene is TRBV2, the J gene TRBJ1-6; tentative D call: TRBD1 (6 bases). From germline, CDR1 is SNHLY and CDR2 FYNNEI. V gave up 7 bases and J gave up 3 bases, with 13 bases separating them. CDR3 length: 15 amino acids.

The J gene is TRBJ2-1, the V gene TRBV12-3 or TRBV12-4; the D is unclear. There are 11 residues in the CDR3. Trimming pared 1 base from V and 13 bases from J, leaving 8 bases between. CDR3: CASSLGPPQFF. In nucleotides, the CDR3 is TGTGCCAGCAGTTTAGGGCCCCCTCAGTTCTTC.

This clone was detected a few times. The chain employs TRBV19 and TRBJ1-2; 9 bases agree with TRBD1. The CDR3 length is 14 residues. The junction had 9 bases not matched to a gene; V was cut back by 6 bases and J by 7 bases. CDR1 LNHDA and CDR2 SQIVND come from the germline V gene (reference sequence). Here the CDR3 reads CASSLDRGLTGYTF. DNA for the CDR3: TGTGCCAGTAGCTTGGACAGGGGCCTCACTGGCTACACCTTC.

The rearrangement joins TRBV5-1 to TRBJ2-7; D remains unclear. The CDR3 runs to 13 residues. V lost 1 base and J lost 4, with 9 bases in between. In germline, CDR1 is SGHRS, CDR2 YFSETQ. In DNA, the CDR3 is TGCGCCAGCAGCTTGAATTCTCGGTACGAGCAGTACTTC. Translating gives CASSLNSRYEQYF.

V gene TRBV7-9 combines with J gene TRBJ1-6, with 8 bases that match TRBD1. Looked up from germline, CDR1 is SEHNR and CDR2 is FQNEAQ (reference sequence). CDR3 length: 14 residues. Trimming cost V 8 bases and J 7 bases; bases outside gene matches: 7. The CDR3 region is CASGFQGANSPLHF. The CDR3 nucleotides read TGTGCCAGCGGGTTCCAGGGGGCGAATTCACCCCTCCACTTT.

The CDR3, as DNA: TGCGCCAGCAGTGGGACAACAACTAATGAAAAACTGTTTTTT. Translated: CASSGTTTNEKLFF. The chain uses TRBV5-1 and TRBJ1-4; tentatively, D is TRBD1 (6 bases). This CDR3 is 14 amino acids long. Germline V gene lookup returns CDR1 SGHRS and CDR2 YFSETQ. Deletions cut 5 bases from V and 0 bases from J, with 8 bases between.

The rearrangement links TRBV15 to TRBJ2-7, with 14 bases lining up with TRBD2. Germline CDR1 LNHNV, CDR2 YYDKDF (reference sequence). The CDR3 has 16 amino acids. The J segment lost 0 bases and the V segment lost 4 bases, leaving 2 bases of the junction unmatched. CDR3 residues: CATSTGTSGSSYEQYF. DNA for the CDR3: TGTGCCACCAGCACAGGGACTAGCGGGAGCTCCTACGAGCAGTACTTC.

The DNA for the CDR3 is TGTGCCAGCAGTGAGAGGGTTTATGCCTACGAGCAGTACTTC. Amino acid sequence: CASSERVYAYEQYF. The chain carries TRBV6-1 and TRBJ2-7; the D gene is possibly TRBD2 (5 bases). V lost 3 bases, J lost 2 bases, and 11 bases lay in between. Germline CDR1 is MNHNS and CDR2 is SASEGT. The CDR3 spans 14 residues.

The CDR3 DNA is TGCGCCAGCAGCTTGTTGGGGGCGAACTATGGCTACACCTTC. Its translation is CASSLLGANYGYTF. The rearrangement uses TRBV5-1 and TRBJ1-2; tentatively, D is TRBD1 (6 bases). Trimming took off 1 base at V and 2 bases at J, with 9 bases between the two ends. CDR1 and CDR2 from the germline V gene are SGHRS and YFSETQ. The CDR3 is made up of 14 amino acids.

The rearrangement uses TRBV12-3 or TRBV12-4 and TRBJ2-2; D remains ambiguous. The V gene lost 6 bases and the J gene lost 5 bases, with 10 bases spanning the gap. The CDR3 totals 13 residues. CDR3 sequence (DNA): TGTGCCAGCAGCAAGTCCCGGACCGGGGAGCTGTTTTTT. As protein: CASSKSRTGELFF.

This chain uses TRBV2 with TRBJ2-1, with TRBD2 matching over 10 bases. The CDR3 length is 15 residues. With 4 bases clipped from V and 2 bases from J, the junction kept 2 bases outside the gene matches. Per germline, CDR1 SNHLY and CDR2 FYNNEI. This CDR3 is CASSGSGGAYNEQFF. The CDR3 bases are TGTGCCAGCAGTGGAAGCGGGGGGGCCTACAATGAGCAGTTCTTC.

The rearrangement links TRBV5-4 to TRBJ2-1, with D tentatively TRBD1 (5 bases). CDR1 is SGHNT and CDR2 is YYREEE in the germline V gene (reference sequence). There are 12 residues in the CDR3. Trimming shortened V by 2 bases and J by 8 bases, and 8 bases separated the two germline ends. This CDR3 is CASSLGADEQFF. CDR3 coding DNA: TGTGCCAGCAGCTTAGGGGCGGATGAGCAGTTCTTC.